This T cell receptor (beta chain) was captured by sequencing in a study of CD8+ T cells in alopecia areata. The CDR3 is made up of 15 amino acids. Germline CDR1 is SGHRS and CDR2 is YFSETQ. The V gene lost 7 bases and the J gene lost 6 bases, with 20 bases spanning the gap. As the sequencing template, cDNA was produced by extracting RNA and reverse transcribing it. Repertoires were generated with immunoSEQ multiplex PCR, while TCRdb's copy carries only in-frame clones and drops some. The sample has 40,000 to 50,000 clones, about three fifths seen once. Noted treatment: oral pan-JAK inhibitor, 5-10 mg twice daily.

This chain connects TRBV5-1 to TRBJ2-1, with D perhaps assigned TRBD1 or TRBD2 (6 bases each). The sequencing here drew on CD8+ T cells sorted from blood, taken at week 4, from a patient treated with tofacitinib. The sequence was collected from a human donor with alopecia areata. The CDR3 is CASYPSRGAGNEQFF. The CDR3 nucleotides are TGCGCCAGCTACCCCTCTAGGGGGGCGGGCAATGAGCAGTTCTTC. Variable domain in full (rest from reference TRBV5-1 and TRBJ2-1): KAGVTQTPRYLIKTRGQQVTLSCSPISGHRSVSWYQQTPGQGLQFLFEYFSETQRNKGNFPGRFSGRQFSNSRSEMNVSTLELGDSALYLCASYPSRGAGNEQFFGPGTRLTVL.